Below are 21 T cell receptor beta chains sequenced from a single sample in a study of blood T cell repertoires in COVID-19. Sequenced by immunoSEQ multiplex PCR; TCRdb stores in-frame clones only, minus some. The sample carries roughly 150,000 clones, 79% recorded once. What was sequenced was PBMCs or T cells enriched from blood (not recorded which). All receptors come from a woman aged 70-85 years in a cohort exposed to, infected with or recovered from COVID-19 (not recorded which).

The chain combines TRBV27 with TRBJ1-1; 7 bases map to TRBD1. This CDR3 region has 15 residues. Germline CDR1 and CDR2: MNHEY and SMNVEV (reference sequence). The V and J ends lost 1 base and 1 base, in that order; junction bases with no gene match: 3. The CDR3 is CASSLYRGPNTEAFF. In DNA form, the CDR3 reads TGTGCCAGCAGTTTATACAGGGGACCGAACACTGAAGCTTTCTTT.

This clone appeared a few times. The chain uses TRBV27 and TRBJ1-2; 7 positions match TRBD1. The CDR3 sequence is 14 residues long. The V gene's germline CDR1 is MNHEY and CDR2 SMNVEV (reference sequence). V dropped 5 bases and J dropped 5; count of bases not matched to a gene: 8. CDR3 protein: CASSPQDRTYGYTF. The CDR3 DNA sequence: TGTGCCAGCAGTCCCCAGGACAGGACGTATGGCTACACCTTC.

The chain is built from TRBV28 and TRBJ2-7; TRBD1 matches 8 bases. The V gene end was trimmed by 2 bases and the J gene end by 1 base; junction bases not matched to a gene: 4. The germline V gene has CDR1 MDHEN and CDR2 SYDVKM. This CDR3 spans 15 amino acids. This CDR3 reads CASSLARTGSYEQYF. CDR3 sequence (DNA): TGTGCCAGCAGTTTAGCCCGGACAGGGTCCTACGAGCAGTACTTC. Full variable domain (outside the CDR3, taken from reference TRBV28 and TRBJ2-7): DVKVTQSSRYLVKRTGEKVFLECVQDMDHENMFWYRQDPGLGLRLIYFSYDVKMKEKGDIPEGYSVSREKKERFSLILESASTNQTSMYLCASSLARTGSYEQYFGPGTRLTVT.

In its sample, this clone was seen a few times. CDR3 nucleotide sequence: TGTGCCAGCAGACTACAGGGAGGGGGGGAAAAACTGTTTTTT. The encoded protein is CASRLQGGGEKLFF. The chain uses TRBV27 and TRBJ1-4, with D possibly TRBD1 on 6 matching bases. Germline CDR1 MNHEY, CDR2 SMNVEV (reference sequence). The CDR3 has 14 residues. Trimming took off 6 bases at V and 8 bases at J, with 16 bases between the two ends.

CDR3 sequence: CASSLTSGIDEQFF. CDR3 nucleotide sequence: TGTGCCAGCAGTTTAACTAGCGGGATCGATGAGCAGTTCTTC. The chain has TRBV28 and TRBJ2-1, with TRBD2 identical over 10 bases. Trimming at V came to 2 bases and at J to 8 bases, leaving 3 bases not matched to a gene. CDR3 length: 14 amino acids. The germline CDR1 and CDR2 sequences are MDHEN and SYDVKM.

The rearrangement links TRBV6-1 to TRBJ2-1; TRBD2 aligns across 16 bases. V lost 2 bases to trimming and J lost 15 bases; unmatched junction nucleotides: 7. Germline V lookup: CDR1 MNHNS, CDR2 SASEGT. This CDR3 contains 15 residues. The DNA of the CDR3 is TGTGCCAGCAGTGAAAACCCGGGACTAGCGGGAGGGGGGTTCTTC. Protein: CASSENPGLAGGGFF.

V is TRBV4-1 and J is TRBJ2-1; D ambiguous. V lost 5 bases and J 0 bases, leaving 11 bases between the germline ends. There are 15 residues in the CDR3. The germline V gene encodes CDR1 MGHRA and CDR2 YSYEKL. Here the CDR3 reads CASSSDPRSYNEQFF. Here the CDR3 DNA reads TGCGCCAGCAGCTCAGATCCCCGCTCCTACAATGAGCAGTTCTTC.

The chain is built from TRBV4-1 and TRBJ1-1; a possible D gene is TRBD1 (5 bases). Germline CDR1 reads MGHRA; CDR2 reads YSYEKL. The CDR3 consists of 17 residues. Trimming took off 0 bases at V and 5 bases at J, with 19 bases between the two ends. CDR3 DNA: TGCGCCAGCAGCCAAGATTTGCAGGGAGGGATGGGGACTGAAGCTTTCTTT. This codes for CASSQDLQGGMGTEAFF.

CDR3 sequence reads: CASSIIRGSEAFF. Here the CDR3 DNA reads TGTGCCAGTAGTATAATACGGGGGTCTGAAGCTTTCTTT. The V gene is TRBV19, the J gene TRBJ1-1, with a tentative D call TRBD1 (5 bases). Germline V gene lookup returns CDR1 LNHDA and CDR2 SQIVND (reference sequence). This CDR3 has 13 residues. Trimming removed 2 bases at V and 6 bases at J, with 10 bases between.

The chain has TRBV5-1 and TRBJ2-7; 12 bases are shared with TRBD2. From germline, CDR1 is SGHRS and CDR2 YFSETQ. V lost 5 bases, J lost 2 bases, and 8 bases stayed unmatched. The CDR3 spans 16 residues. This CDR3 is CASRPLAGGSAYEQYF. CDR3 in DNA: TGCGCCAGCAGGCCCCTAGCGGGAGGGTCCGCCTACGAGCAGTACTTC.

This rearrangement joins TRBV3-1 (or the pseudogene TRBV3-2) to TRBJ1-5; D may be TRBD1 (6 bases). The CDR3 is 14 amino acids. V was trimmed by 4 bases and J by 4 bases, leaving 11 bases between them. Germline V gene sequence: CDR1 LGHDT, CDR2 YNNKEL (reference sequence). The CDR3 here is CASSRRGANQPQHF. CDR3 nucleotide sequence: TGTGCCAGCAGCCGCAGGGGAGCGAATCAGCCCCAGCATTTT.

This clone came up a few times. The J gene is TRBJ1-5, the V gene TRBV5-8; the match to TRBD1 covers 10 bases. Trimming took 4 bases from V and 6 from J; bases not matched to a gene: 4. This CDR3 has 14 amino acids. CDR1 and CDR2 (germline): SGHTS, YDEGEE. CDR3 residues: CASSRGQGIQPQHF. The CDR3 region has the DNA TGTGCCAGCAGCCGGGGACAGGGGATTCAGCCCCAGCATTTT.

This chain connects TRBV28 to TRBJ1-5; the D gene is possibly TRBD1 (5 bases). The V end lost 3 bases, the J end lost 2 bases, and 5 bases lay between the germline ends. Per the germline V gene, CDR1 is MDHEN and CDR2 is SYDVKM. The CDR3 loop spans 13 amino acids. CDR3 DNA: TGTGCCAGCAGTTTGGGGCGCAATCAGCCCCAGCATTTT. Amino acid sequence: CASSLGRNQPQHF.

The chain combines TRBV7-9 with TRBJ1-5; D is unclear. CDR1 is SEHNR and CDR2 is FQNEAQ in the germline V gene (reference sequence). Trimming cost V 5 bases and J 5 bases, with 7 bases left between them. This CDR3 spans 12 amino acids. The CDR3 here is CASSPGDQPQHF. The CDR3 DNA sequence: TGTGCCAGCAGCCCGGGAGATCAGCCCCAGCATTTT.

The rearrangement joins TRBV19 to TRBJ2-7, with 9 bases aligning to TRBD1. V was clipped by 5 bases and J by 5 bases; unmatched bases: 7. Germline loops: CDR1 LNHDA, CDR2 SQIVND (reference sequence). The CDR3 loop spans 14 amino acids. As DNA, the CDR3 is TGTGCCAGTAGTGGACGGACAGGGGTGGACGAGCAGTACTTC. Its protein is CASSGRTGVDEQYF.

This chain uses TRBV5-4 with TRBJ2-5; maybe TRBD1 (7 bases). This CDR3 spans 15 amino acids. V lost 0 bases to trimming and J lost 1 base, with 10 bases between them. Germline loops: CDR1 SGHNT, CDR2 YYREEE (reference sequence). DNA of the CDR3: TGTGCCAGCAGCTTGGGGAGGGGGCTCCAAGAGACCCAGTACTTC. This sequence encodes CASSLGRGLQETQYF.

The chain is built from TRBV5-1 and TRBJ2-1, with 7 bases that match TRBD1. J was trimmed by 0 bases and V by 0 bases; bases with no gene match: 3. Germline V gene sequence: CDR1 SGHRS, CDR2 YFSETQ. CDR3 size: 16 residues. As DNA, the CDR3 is TGCGCCAGCAGCTTGGAGGGGGCTTACTCCTACAATGAGCAGTTCTTC. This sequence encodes CASSLEGAYSYNEQFF.

Here the CDR3 reads CASSKQGTIEKLFF. The CDR3 nucleotides read TGTGCCAGCAGCAAACAGGGGACGATCGAAAAACTGTTTTTT. The V call is TRBV21-1, the J call TRBJ1-4; the listed D gene, TRBD1, was not tested against the DNA. TRBV21-1 counts as a pseudogene. The CDR3 has 14 amino acids.

DNA for the CDR3: TGTGCCAGCAGTTTATCCCAAGGGACTAGCGGGAACTACGAGCAGTACTTC. Encoded protein: CASSLSQGTSGNYEQYF. This chain uses TRBV28 with TRBJ2-7, with TRBD2 identical over 13 bases. V shed 1 base and J 3 bases; nucleotides not matched to a gene: 6. CDR3 size: 17 residues. Germline V gene data show CDR1 as MDHEN and CDR2 as SYDVKM.

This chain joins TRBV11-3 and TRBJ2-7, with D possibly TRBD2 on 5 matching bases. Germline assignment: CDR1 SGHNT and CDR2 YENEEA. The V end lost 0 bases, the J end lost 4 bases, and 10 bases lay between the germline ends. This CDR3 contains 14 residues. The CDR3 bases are TGTGCCAGCAGCTTAGAAGCGGAGGAATACGAGCAGTACTTC. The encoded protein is CASSLEAEEYEQYF.

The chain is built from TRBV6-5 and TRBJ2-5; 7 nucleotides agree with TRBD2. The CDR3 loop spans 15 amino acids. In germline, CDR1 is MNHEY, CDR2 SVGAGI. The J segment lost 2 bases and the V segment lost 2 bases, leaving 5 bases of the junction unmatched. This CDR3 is CASSYGSSGQETQYF. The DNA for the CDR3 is TGTGCCAGCAGTTACGGGTCTAGCGGACAAGAGACCCAGTACTTC.